The rows below give T cell receptor beta chains drawn from one sample of a study of T-cell memory formation after mild COVID-19. TCRdb recomputed calls from the 5' RACE reads with MiXCR, one row per CDR3 protein. The sample yields about 84,000 distinct CDR3 sequences, over 11% seen once. The sequencing sample was made of PBMCs or a T cell subset sorted from them (not recorded which). Receptors originate from an adult woman who had mild COVID-19 (a few samples of this study predate the infection). Cell type and time point are not known. Each CDR3 is given with its conserved first and last residue. The D gene is left open where the match is weak. Not every row has a clone size; where given, it reads once, few, many or a size class.

j_call v_call clone_size d_call cdr3_aa cdr3_nt
TRBJ2-1 TRBV7-8 - TRBD1 CASSPGPDRGPPDGQFF TGTGCCAGCAGCCCTGGACCCGACAGGGGGCCTCCCGACGGGCAGTTCTTC
TRBJ1-4 TRBV2 - - CASRPRGGQEKLFF TGTGCCAGCAGGCCGAGAGGTGGACAAGAAAAACTGTTTTTT
TRBJ2-5 TRBV7-9 - - CASSLVAVQETQYF TGTGCCAGCAGCTTAGTAGCAGTTCAAGAGACCCAGTACTTC
TRBJ1-2 TRBV29-1 - - CSVEQGLAYGYTF TGCAGCGTTGAACAGGGGCTCGCCTATGGCTACACCTTC
TRBJ2-1 TRBV10-2 - - CASSDVVGGRNEQFF TGCGCCAGCAGTGATGTAGTGGGGGGGCGCAATGAGCAGTTCTTC
TRBJ2-3 TRBV5-1 - TRBD2 CASGPTSGSTDTQYF TGCGCCAGCGGTCCAACTAGCGGGAGTACAGATACGCAGTATTTT
TRBJ2-5 TRBV14 few - CASSRRDPETQYF TGTGCCAGCAGCCGGAGGGACCCAGAGACCCAGTACTTC
TRBJ2-7 TRBV5-1 - - CASSSWGGGGYEQYF TGCGCCAGCAGCTCCTGGGGAGGGGGCGGATACGAGCAGTACTTC
TRBJ2-1 TRBV20-1 few - CSAAPVGVNYNEQFF TGCAGTGCCGCCCCCGTAGGGGTCAACTACAATGAGCAGTTCTTC
TRBJ2-1 TRBV6-5 once TRBD2 CASRASGRGEQFF TGTGCCAGCAGGGCTAGCGGGAGGGGTGAGCAGTTCTTC
TRBJ1-1 TRBV7-9 - - CASTSMAAVNTEAFF TGTGCCAGCACCAGCATGGCAGCCGTGAACACTGAAGCTTTCTTT
TRBJ2-1 TRBV7-9 few - CASSHSDTLYNEQFF TGTGCCAGCAGCCATTCGGACACGTTGTACAATGAGCAGTTCTTC
TRBJ2-3 TRBV19 few - CASSWNAGTDTQYF TGTGCCAGTAGTTGGAATGCGGGTACAGATACGCAGTATTTT
TRBJ2-1 TRBV20-1 - TRBD2 CSAIQLAGAYNEQFF TGCAGTGCTATCCAACTAGCGGGGGCGTACAATGAGCAGTTCTTC
TRBJ1-4 TRBV20-1 few - CSARDYMRTAFNEKLFF TGCAGTGCTAGAGATTATATGAGGACAGCTTTTAATGAAAAACTGTTTTTT
TRBJ2-2 TRBV7-2 - - CASSRRDDGWGELFF TGTGCCAGCAGCAGAAGGGACGACGGTTGGGGGGAGCTGTTTTTT
TRBJ1-2 TRBV20-1 - - CSARETRLVGYTF TGCAGTGCTAGAGAGACGAGGCTCGTTGGCTACACCTTC
TRBJ2-7 TRBV5-1 many TRBD1 CASSLGDSTYEQYF TGCGCCAGCAGCTTGGGGGACAGCACCTACGAGCAGTACTTC
TRBJ1-5 TRBV12-3/TRBV12-4 few - CASSLSQSNQPQHF TGTGCCAGCAGTTTAAGTCAAAGCAATCAGCCCCAGCATTTT
TRBJ1-2 TRBV27 - - CASSPRFLDSGEARKRGCTF TGTGCCAGCAGTCCCCGGTTTTTAGACAGTGGGGAGGCGAGGAAGCGAGGCTGCACCTTC
TRBJ2-3 TRBV7-3 many TRBD2 CASSPWTSGGADTQYF TGTGCCAGCAGCCCCTGGACTAGCGGGGGGGCAGATACGCAGTATTTT
TRBJ2-1 TRBV27 - TRBD1 CASSPPTGGLTGEQFF TGTGCCAGCAGTCCCCCCACAGGGGGGCTTACGGGTGAGCAGTTCTTC
TRBJ2-7 TRBV7-8 once - CASSRQQEVYEQYF TGTGCCAGCAGCCGCCAGCAGGAGGTCTACGAGCAGTACTTC
TRBJ2-3 TRBV7-9 few - CASSAPGVRTDTQYF TGTGCCAGCAGCGCCCCGGGGGTCAGGACAGATACGCAGTATTTT
TRBJ2-7 TRBV12-3/TRBV12-4 few TRBD1 CASSPTGTGAYEQYF TGTGCCAGCAGTCCCACCGGGACAGGTGCCTACGAGCAGTACTTC
TRBJ2-1 TRBV6-2/TRBV6-3 few TRBD2 CASFRSGGPHEQFF TGTGCCAGCTTTCGCTCGGGAGGGCCACATGAGCAGTTCTTC
TRBJ2-1 TRBV2 - - CASRVNEQFF TGTGCCAGCAGGGTGAATGAGCAGTTCTTC
TRBJ2-1 TRBV14 - TRBD2 CASSPISAGGLGEQFF TGTGCCAGCAGCCCCATATCGGCGGGAGGTCTTGGTGAGCAGTTCTTC
TRBJ2-3 TRBV6-4 many - CASSDSPGRPDTQYF TGTGCCAGCAGTGACTCTCCGGGACGACCGGATACGCAGTATTTT
TRBJ1-1 TRBV7-9 - - CASTLVGTEAFF TGTGCCAGCACCCTCGTAGGTACTGAAGCTTTCTTT
TRBJ2-5 TRBV25-1 - TRBD2 CASSELLAAQETQYF TGTGCCAGCAGTGAACTACTAGCGGCCCAAGAGACCCAGTACTTC
TRBJ2-7 TRBV29-1 many - CSVLSEQYF TGCAGCGTTCTCTCCGAGCAGTACTTC
TRBJ2-3 TRBV4-2 few - CASSQGNTDTQYF TGTGCCAGCAGCCAAGGTAACACAGATACGCAGTATTTT